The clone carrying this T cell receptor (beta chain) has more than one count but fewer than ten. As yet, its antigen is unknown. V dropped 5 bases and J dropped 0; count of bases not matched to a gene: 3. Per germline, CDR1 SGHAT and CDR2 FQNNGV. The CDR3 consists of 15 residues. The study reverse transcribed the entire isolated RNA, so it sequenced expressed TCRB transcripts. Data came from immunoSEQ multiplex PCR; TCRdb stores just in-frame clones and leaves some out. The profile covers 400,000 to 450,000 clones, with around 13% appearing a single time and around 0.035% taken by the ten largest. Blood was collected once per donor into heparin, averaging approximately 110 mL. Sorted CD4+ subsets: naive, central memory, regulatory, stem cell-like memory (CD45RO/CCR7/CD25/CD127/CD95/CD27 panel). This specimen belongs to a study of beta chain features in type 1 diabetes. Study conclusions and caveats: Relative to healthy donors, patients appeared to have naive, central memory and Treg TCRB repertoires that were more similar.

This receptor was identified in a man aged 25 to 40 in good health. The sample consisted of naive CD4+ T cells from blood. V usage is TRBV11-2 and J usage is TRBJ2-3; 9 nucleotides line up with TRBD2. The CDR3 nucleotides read TGTGCCAGCAGCCTCCTAGCGGGGAGCACAGATACGCAGTATTTT. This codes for CASSLLAGSTDTQYF.